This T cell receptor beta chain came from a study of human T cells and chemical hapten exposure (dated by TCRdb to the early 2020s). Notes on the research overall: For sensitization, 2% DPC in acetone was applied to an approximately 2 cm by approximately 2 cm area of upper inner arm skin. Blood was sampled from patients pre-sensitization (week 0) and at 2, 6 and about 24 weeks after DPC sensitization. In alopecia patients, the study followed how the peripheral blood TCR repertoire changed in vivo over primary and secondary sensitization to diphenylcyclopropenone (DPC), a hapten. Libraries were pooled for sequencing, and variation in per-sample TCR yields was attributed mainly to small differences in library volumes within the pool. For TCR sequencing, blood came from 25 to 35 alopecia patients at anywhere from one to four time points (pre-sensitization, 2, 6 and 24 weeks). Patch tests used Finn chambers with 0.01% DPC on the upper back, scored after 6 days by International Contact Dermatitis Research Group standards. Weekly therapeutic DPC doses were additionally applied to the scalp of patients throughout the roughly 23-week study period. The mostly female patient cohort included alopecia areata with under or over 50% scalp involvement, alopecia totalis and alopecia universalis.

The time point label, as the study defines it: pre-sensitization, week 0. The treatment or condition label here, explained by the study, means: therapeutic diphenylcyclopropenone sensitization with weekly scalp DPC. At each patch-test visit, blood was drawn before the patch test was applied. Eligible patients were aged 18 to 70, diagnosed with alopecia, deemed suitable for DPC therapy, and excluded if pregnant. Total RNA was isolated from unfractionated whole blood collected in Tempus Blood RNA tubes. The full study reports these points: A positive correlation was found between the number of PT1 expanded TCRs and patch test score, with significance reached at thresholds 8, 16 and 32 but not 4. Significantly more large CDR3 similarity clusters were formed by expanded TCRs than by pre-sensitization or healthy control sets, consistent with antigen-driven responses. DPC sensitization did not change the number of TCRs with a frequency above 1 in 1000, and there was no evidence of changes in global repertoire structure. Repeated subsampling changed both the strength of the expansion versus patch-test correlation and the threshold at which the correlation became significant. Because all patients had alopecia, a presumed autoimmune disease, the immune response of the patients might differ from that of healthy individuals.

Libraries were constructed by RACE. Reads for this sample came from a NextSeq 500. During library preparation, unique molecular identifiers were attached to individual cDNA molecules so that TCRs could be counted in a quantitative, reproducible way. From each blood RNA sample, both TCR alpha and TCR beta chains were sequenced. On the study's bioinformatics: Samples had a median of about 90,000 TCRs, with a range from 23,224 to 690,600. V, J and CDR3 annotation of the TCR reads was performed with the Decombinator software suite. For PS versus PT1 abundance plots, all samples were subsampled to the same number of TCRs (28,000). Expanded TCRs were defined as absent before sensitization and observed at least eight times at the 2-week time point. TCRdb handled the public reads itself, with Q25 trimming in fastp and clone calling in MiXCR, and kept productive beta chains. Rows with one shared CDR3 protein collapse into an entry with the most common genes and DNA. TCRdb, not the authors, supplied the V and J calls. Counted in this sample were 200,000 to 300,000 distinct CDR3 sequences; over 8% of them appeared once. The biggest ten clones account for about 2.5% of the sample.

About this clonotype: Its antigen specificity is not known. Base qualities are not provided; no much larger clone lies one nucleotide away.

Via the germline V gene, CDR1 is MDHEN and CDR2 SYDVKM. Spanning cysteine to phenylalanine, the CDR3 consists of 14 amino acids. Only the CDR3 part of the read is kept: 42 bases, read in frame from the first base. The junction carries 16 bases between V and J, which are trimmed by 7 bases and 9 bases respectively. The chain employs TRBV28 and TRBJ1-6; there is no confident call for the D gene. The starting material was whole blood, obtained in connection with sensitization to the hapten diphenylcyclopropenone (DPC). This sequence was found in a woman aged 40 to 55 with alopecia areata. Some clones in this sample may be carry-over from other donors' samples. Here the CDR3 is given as CASIRPGIGSPLHF. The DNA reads TGTGCCAGCATCAGGCCGGGGATCGGTTCACCCCTCCACTTT.